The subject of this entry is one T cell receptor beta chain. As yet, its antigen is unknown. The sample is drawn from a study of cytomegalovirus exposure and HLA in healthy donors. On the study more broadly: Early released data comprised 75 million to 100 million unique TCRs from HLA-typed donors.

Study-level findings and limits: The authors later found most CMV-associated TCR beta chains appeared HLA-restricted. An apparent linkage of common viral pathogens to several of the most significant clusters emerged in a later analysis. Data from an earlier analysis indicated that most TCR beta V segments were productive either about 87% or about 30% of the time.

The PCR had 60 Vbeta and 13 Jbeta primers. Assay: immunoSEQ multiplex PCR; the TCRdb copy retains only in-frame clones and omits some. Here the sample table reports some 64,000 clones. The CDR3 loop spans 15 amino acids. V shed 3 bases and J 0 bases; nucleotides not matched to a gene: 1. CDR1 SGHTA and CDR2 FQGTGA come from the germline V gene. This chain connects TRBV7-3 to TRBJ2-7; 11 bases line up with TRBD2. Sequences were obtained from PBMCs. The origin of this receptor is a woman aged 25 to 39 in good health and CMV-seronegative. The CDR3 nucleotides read TGTGCCAGCAGCTTGGGGACTAGCGGCTCCTACGAGCAGTACTTC. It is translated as CASSLGTSGSYEQYF.